Here is one T cell receptor (beta chain) with its context. The data derive from a study of blood T cell repertoires in COVID-19. Study information: T cells, B-cell-depleted T cells, or PBMCs provided the cDNA or gDNA that served as material.

The CDR3 has 15 residues. J was trimmed by 4 bases and V by 4 bases; bases with no gene match: 3. Germline V gene sequence: CDR1 SGHVS, CDR2 FNYEAQ. TCRdb's table, derived via immunoSEQ multiplex PCR, lists solely in-frame clones and lacks some. The data hold 150,000 to 200,000 clones, with 70% to 90% observed a single time. The sample consisted of peripheral blood. The receptor's source is a woman over 75 in a cohort sampled during active or convalescent COVID-19. The chain links TRBV7-6 to TRBJ2-1; 11 nucleotides align to TRBD2. The DNA of the CDR3 is TGTGCCAGCAGCTATACTAGCGGGGGTTACAATGAGCAGTTCTTC. It translates to CASSYTSGGYNEQFF.